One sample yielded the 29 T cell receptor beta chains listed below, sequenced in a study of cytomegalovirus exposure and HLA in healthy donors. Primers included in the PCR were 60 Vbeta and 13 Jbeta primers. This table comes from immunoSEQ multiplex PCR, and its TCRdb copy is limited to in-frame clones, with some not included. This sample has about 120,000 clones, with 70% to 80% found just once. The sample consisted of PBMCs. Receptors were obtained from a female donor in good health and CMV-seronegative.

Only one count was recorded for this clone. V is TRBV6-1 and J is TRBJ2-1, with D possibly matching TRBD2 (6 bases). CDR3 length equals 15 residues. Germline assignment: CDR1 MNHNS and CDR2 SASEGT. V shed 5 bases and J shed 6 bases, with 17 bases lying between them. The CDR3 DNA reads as TGTGCCAGCAGTTTTCCGGGGGTACTGGGCAATGAGCAGTTCTTC. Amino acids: CASSFPGVLGNEQFF.

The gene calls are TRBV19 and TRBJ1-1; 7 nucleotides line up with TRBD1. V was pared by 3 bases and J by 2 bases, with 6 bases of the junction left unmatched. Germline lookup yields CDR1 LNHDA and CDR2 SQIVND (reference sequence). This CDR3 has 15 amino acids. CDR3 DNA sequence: TGTGCCAGTAGTATCTACAGGGGCGGAAACACTGAAGCTTTCTTT. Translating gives CASSIYRGGNTEAFF.

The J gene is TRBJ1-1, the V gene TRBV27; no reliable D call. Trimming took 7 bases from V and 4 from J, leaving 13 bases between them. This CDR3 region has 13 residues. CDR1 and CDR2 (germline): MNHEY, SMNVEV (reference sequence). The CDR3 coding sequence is TGTGCCAGCAACCCGGTGGCTAGCACTGAAGCTTTCTTT. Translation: CASNPVASTEAFF.

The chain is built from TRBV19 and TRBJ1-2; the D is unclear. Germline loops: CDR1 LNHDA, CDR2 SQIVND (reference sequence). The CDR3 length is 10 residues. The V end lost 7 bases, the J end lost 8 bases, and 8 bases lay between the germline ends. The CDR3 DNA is TGTGCCAGTAAACGGGGAGGCTACACCTTC. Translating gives CASKRGGYTF.

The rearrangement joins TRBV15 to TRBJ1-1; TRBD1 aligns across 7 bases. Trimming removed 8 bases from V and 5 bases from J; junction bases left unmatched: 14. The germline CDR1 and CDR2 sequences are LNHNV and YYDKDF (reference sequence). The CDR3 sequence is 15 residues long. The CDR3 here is CATRKGAVGTTEAFF. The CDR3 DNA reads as TGTGCCACCCGTAAGGGGGCGGTTGGTACGACTGAAGCTTTCTTT.

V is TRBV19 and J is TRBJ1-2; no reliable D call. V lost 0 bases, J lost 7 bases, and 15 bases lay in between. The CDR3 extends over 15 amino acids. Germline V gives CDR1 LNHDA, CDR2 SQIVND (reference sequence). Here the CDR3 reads CASSIDLGRYLGYTF. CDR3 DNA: TGTGCCAGTAGTATAGATCTGGGCAGGTACCTTGGCTACACCTTC.

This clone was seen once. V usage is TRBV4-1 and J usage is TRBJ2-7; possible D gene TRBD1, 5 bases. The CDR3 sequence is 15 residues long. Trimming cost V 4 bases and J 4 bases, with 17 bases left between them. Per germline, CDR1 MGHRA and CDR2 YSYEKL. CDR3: CASSPSIWGSYEQYF. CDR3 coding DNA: TGCGCCAGCAGCCCGTCTATTTGGGGCAGTTACGAGCAGTACTTC.

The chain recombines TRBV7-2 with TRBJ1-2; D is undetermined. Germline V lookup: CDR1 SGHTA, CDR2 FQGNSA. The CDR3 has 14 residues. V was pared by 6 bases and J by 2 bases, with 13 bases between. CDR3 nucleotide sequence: TGTGCCAGCAGTTCCGCCGGGGTAAACTATGGCTACACCTTC. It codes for CASSSAGVNYGYTF. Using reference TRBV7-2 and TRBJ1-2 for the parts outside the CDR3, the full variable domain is GAGVSQSPSNKVTEKGKDVELRCDPISGHTALYWYRQSLGQGLEFLIYFQGNSAPDKSGLPSDRFSAERTGGSVSTLTIQRTQQEDSAVYLCASSSAGVNYGYTFGSGTRLTVV.

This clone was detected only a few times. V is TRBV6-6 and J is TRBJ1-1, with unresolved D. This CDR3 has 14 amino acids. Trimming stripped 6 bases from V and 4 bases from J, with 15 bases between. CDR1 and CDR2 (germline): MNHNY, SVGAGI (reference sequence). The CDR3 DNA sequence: TGTGCCAGCAGACCCGCAGCGGAGGGCACTGAAGCTTTCTTT. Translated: CASRPAAEGTEAFF.

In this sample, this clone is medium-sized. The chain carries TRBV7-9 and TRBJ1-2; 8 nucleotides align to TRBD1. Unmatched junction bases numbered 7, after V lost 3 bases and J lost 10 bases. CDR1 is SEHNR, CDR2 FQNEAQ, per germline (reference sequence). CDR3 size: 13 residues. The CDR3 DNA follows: TGTGCCAGCAGCTTCCAGGGGGCGCGGAACTACACCTTC. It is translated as CASSFQGARNYTF.

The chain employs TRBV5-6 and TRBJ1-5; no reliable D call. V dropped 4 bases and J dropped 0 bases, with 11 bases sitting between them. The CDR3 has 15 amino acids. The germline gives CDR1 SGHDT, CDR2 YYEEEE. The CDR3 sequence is CASSAQRFSNQPQHF. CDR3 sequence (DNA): TGTGCCAGCAGCGCCCAGAGGTTTAGCAATCAGCCCCAGCATTTT.

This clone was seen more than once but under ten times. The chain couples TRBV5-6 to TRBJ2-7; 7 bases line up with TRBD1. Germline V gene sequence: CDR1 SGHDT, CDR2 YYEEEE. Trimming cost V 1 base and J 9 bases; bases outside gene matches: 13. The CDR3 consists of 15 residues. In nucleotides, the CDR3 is TGTGCCAGCAGCTTGTGGGTAGGAACAGGGGATGTGCAGTACTTC. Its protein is CASSLWVGTGDVQYF.

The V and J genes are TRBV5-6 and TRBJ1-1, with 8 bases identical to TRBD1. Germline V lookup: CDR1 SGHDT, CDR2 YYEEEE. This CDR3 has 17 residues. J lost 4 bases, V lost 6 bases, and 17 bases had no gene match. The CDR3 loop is CASIDRGTGYRGTEAFF. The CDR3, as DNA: TGTGCCAGCATCGACCGCGGGACAGGATATCGTGGCACTGAAGCTTTCTTT. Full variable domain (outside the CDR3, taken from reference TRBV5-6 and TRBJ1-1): DAGVTQSPTHLIKTRGQQVTLRCSPKSGHDTVSWYQQALGQGPQFIFQYYEEEERQRGNFPDRFSGHQFPNYSSELNVNALLLGDSALYLCASIDRGTGYRGTEAFFGQGTRLTVV.

The CDR3: CASSSKGGSQPQHF. In DNA, the CDR3 is TGTGCCAGCAGCTCAAAGGGGGGGAGTCAGCCCCAGCATTTT. The V call is TRBV7-9, the J call TRBJ1-5; D may be TRBD1 (6 bases). V lost 4 bases, J lost 6 bases, and 13 bases lay in between. The germline CDR1 and CDR2 sequences are SEHNR and FQNEAQ (reference sequence). The CDR3 spans 14 residues.

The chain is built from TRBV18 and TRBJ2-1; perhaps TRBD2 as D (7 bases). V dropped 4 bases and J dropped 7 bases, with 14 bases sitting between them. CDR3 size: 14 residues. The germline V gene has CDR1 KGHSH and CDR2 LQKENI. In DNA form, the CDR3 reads TGTGCCAGCTCACGACTGGAGGGGGGGAATGAGCAGTTCTTC. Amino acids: CASSRLEGGNEQFF.

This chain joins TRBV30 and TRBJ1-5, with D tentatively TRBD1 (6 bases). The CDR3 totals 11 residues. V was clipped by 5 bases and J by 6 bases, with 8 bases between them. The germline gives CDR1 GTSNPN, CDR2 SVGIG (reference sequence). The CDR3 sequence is CAWGGAQPQHF. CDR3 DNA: TGTGCCTGGGGGGGGGCTCAGCCCCAGCATTTT.

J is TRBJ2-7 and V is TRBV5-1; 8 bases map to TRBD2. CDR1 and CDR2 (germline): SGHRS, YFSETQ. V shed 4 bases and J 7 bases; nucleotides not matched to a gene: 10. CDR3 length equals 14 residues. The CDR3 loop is CASSPFGRGGEQYF. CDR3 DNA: TGCGCCAGCAGCCCCTTCGGGAGGGGAGGTGAGCAGTACTTC.

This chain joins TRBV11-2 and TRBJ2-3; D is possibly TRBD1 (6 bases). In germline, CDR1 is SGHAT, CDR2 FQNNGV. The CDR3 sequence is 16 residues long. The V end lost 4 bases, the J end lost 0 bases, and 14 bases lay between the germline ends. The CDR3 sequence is CASSSRGYSSTDTQYF. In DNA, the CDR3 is TGTGCCAGCAGCTCTAGGGGGTACTCTAGCACAGATACGCAGTATTTT. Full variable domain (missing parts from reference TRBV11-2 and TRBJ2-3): EAGVAQSPRYKIIEKRQSVAFWCNPISGHATLYWYQQILGQGPKLLIQFQNNGVVDDSQLPKDRFSAERLKGVDSTLKIQPAKLEDSAVYLCASSSRGYSSTDTQYFGPGTRLTVL.

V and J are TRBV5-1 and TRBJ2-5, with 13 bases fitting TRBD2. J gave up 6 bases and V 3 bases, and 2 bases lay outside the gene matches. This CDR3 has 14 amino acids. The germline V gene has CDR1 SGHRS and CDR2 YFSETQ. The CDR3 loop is CASSSTSGGKTQYF. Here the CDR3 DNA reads TGCGCCAGCAGCTCGACTAGCGGGGGGAAGACCCAGTACTTC.

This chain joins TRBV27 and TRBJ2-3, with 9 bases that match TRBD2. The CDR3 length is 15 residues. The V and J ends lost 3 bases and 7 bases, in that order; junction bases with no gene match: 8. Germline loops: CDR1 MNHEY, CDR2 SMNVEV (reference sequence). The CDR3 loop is CASSLVAGGKNTQYF. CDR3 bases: TGTGCCAGCAGTTTGGTCGCGGGGGGGAAAAATACGCAGTATTTT.

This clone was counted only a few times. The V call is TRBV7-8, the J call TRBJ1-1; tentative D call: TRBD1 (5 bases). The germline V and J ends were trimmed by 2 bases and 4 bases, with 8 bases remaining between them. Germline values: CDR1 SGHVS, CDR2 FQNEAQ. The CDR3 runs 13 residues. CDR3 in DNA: TGTGCCAGCAGCTTAATGGGGGGCACTGAAGCTTTCTTT. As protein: CASSLMGGTEAFF.

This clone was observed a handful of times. The CDR3 reads CASRRRESNEKLFF. As DNA, the CDR3 is TGTGCCAGTAGACGCCGAGAATCTAATGAAAAACTGTTTTTT. This chain uses TRBV19 with TRBJ1-4; D call uncertain. This CDR3 comprises 14 residues. Between the trimmed V and J ends, which lost 6 bases and 3 bases, there was a span of 11 bases. Germline CDR1 LNHDA, CDR2 SQIVND (reference sequence). The full variable domain, in which reference TRBV19 and TRBJ1-4 provide the parts outside the CDR3, is DGGITQSPKYLFRKEGQNVTLSCEQNLNHDAMYWYRQDPGQGLRLIYYSQIVNDFQKGDIAEGYSVSREKKESFPLTVTSAQKNPTAFYLCASRRRESNEKLFFGSGTQLSVL.

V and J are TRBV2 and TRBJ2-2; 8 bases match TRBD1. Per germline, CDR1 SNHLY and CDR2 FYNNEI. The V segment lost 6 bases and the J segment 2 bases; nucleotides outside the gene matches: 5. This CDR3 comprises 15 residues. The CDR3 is CASRAGQGNTGELFF. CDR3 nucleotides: TGTGCCAGCAGAGCTGGACAGGGTAACACCGGGGAGCTGTTTTTT.

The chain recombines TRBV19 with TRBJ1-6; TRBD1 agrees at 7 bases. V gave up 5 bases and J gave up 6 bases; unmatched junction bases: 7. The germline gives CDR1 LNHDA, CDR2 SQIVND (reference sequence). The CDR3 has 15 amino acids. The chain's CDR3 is CASSFPGTVNSPLHF. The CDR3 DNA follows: TGTGCCAGTAGTTTTCCCGGGACAGTTAATTCACCCCTCCACTTT.

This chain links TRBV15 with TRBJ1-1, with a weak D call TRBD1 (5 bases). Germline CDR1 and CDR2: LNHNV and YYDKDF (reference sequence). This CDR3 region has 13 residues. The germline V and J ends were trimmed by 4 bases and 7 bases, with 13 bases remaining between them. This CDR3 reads CATSNLQAIEAFF. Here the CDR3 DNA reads TGTGCCACCAGCAACTTACAGGCGATTGAAGCTTTCTTT.

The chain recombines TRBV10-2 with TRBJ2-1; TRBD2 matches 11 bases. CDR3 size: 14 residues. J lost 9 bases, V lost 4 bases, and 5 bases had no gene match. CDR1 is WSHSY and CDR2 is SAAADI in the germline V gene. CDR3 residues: CASSGLAGGTEQFF. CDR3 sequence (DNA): TGCGCCAGCAGTGGGCTAGCGGGGGGTACTGAGCAGTTCTTC.

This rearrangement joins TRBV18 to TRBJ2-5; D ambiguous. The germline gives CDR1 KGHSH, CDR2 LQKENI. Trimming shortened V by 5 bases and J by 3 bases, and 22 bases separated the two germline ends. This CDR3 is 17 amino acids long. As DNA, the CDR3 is TGTGCCAGCTCATCGACTGGCGTGAGTAGTCGAGAAGAGACCCAGTACTTC. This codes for CASSSTGVSSREETQYF.

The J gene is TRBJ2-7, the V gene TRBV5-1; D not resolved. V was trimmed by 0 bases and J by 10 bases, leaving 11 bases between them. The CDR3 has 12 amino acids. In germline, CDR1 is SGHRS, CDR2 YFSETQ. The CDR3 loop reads CASSLAFSLQYF. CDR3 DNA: TGCGCCAGCAGCTTGGCTTTTAGCCTCCAGTACTTC.

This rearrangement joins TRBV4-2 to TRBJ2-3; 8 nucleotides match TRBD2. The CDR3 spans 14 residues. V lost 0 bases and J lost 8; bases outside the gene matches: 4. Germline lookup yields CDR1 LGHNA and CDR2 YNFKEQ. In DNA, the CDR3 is TGTGCCAGCAGCCAAGATTACGGGGGGGGTACGCAGTATTTT. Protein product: CASSQDYGGGTQYF.